This TCR beta chain was documented in a study of PD-1 blockade in classical Hodgkin lymphoma. Every one of the patients relapsed after autologous stem cell transplantation (brentuximab vedotin exposure was variable). Produced via immunoSEQ multiplex PCR; TCRdb's table is partial and in-frame only. The table records 15,000 or so clones, around 84% of them present only once. CDR1 and CDR2 from the germline V gene are SNHLY and FYNNEI. The V end lost 1 base, the J end lost 7 bases, and 5 bases lay between the germline ends. There are 11 residues in the CDR3. The J gene is TRBJ2-7, the V gene TRBV2; D not resolved. The clonotype originates from a human donor with classical Hodgkin lymphoma. The material was peripheral blood mononuclear cells (PBMCs), obtained at baseline. CDR3 sequence: CASSEGWEQYF. As DNA, the CDR3 is TGTGCCAGCAGTGAAGGGTGGGAGCAGTACTTC.